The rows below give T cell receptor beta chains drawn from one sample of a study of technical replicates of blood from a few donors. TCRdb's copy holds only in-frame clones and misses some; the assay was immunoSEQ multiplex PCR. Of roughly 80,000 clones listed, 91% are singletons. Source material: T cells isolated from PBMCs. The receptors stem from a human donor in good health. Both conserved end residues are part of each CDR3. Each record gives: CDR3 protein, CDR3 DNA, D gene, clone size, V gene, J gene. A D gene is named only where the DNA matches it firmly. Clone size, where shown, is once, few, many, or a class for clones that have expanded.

CDR3 protein: CASSPLRGQNHNEQFF
CDR3 DNA: TGTGCCAGCTCACCACTAAGAGGGCAGAATCACAATGAGCAGTTCTTC
D gene: NA
clone size: NA
V gene: TRBV18
J gene: TRBJ2-1

CDR3 protein: CASSGGATNEKLFF
CDR3 DNA: TGTGCCAGTAGTGGAGGGGCAACTAATGAAAAACTGTTTTTT
D gene: NA
clone size: NA
V gene: TRBV19
J gene: TRBJ1-4

CDR3 protein: CASSQGGDSYEQYF
CDR3 DNA: TGTGCCAGCAGCCAAGGAGGGGACAGCTACGAGCAGTACTTC
D gene: TRBD1
clone size: NA
V gene: TRBV4-2
J gene: TRBJ2-7

CDR3 protein: CASSEPSLWGQGVRNTEAFF
CDR3 DNA: TGTGCCAGCAGTGAGCCCTCCTTGTGGGGACAGGGGGTTAGGAACACTGAAGCTTTCTTT
D gene: TRBD1
clone size: NA
V gene: TRBV6-1
J gene: TRBJ1-1

CDR3 protein: CASSYSMDSSSYGYTF
CDR3 DNA: TGTGCCAGCAGTTACTCGATGGACAGTTCAAGTTATGGCTACACCTTC
D gene: NA
clone size: NA
V gene: TRBV6-6
J gene: TRBJ1-2

CDR3 protein: CASSSKGLADLWEQFF
CDR3 DNA: TGTGCCAGCAGCTCGAAAGGACTAGCGGACCTTTGGGAGCAGTTCTTC
D gene: TRBD2
clone size: once
V gene: TRBV11-2
J gene: TRBJ2-1

CDR3 protein: CATSRESLGWNTQYF
CDR3 DNA: TGTGCCACCAGCAGAGAAAGTCTAGGCTGGAATACGCAGTATTTT
D gene: NA
clone size: NA
V gene: TRBV15
J gene: TRBJ2-3

CDR3 protein: CASSLVQQGHRNQPQHF
CDR3 DNA: TGTGCCAGCAGCTTAGTCCAACAGGGGCATAGGAATCAGCCCCAGCATTTT
D gene: TRBD1
clone size: once
V gene: TRBV7-9
J gene: TRBJ1-5

CDR3 protein: CASSPVTYNEQFF
CDR3 DNA: TGTGCCAGCTCACCAGTTACCTACAATGAGCAGTTCTTC
D gene: NA
clone size: NA
V gene: TRBV18
J gene: TRBJ2-1

CDR3 protein: CASSEAGTGLASYEQYF
CDR3 DNA: TGTGCCAGCAGTGAAGCTGGGACGGGACTAGCGTCCTACGAGCAGTACTTC
D gene: TRBD2
clone size: NA
V gene: TRBV2
J gene: TRBJ2-7

CDR3 protein: CASSKGLAGEDEQYF
CDR3 DNA: TGTGCCAGCAGCAAGGGACTAGCGGGAGAAGACGAGCAGTACTTC
D gene: TRBD2
clone size: NA
V gene: TRBV5-6
J gene: TRBJ2-7

CDR3 protein: CSVGPLPSYNEQFF
CDR3 DNA: TGCAGCGTTGGGCCCTTACCCTCCTACAATGAGCAGTTCTTC
D gene: NA
clone size: NA
V gene: TRBV29-1
J gene: TRBJ2-1

CDR3 protein: CASTQTGTTGDTQYF
CDR3 DNA: TGCGCCAGCACCCAAACAGGGACAACAGGAGATACGCAGTATTTT
D gene: NA
clone size: once
V gene: TRBV5-1
J gene: TRBJ2-3

CDR3 protein: CASSQDNRGYEQYF
CDR3 DNA: TGCGCCAGCAGCCAAGATAACAGGGGCTACGAGCAGTACTTC
D gene: TRBD1
clone size: NA
V gene: TRBV4-1
J gene: TRBJ2-7

CDR3 protein: CASSEDGGYEQYF
CDR3 DNA: TGTGCCAGCAGCGAGGACGGAGGCTACGAGCAGTACTTC
D gene: NA
clone size: NA
V gene: TRBV9
J gene: TRBJ2-7

CDR3 protein: CASSDRATEAFF
CDR3 DNA: TGTGCCAGCAGTGACAGGGCCACTGAAGCTTTCTTT
D gene: TRBD1
clone size: NA
V gene: TRBV27
J gene: TRBJ1-1

CDR3 protein: CASSLGRGGEKLFF
CDR3 DNA: TGTGCCAGCAGTTTGGGCCGGGGGGGTGAAAAACTGTTTTTT
D gene: NA
clone size: NA
V gene: TRBV27
J gene: TRBJ1-4